The following is a TCR beta chain sequence with its context. The library had UMIs added by 3' ligation of an oligonucleotide to TCR cDNA. Cells were not sorted; total RNA input targeted roughly 1 to 1,100 ng. These data come from a study of naive and memory T cell subsets. Amplification of ligated cDNA took four PCR rounds with SP2 and nested alpha and beta constant primers. Blood and skin TCR RNA was reverse transcribed with alpha and beta constant primers. Using its own MiXCR run on the 5' RACE reads, TCRdb lists one record per CDR3 protein. The sample contains 55,000 to 65,000 distinct CDR3 sequences, approximately 8% of which appear only once. CDR1 and CDR2 from the germline V gene are SGHTS and YDEGEE. This CDR3 has 14 amino acids. V dropped 2 bases and J dropped 14 bases, with 17 bases sitting between them.

The TCR originated in a female donor in good health. The chain combines TRBV5-8 with TRBJ1-6, with D possibly being TRBD1 (5 bases). This CDR3 is CASSFGGLQRSLHF. CDR3 nucleotide sequence: TGTGCCAGCAGCTTTGGGGGTCTTCAAAGGTCCCTCCACTTT.